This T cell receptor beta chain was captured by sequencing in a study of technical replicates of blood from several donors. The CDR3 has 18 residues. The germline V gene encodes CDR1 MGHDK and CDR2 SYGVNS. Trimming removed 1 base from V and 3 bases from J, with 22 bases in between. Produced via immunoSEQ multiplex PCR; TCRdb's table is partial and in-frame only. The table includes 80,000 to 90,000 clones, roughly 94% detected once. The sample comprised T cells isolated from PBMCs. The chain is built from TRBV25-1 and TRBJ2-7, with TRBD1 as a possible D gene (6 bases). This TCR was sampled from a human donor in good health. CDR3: CASSEFRVRGALIYEQYF. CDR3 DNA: TGTGCCAGCAGTGAATTTCGGGTCAGGGGTGCCTTAATCTACGAGCAGTACTTC.